These 16 T cell receptor beta chains share one sample of origin, sequenced in a study of immune heterogeneity within non-small cell lung tumors (dated by TCRdb to 2016 to 2019). For the TCR template, genomic DNA was extracted from bulk tumor tissue, and approximately 540 ng of gDNA was amplified for each sample. During surgery, multiple biopsies were taken from each primary tumor and placed as far apart as possible within the tumor mass. The study cohort was described as untreated, and the patients were newly diagnosed NSCLC cases having curative surgery. Instrument used: HiSeq X Ten. The TCR beta CDR3 region was amplified with a multiplex PCR system whose first round ran for approximately 10 cycles using 32 V-gene forward primers and 13 J-gene reverse primers. TCRdb applied fastp at Q25 and MiXCR to the public reads, then kept only in-frame beta chains. CDR3 protein sequences are deduplicated, and each keeps its most common genes and DNA. In all, the sample holds approximately 19,000 distinct CDR3 sequences, and 25% to 35% of those were seen once. About 3.9% of the sample is held by the ten biggest clonotypes.

The sequenced sample was lung tumor tissue. Receptor source: a man aged 35 to 55 with non-small cell lung cancer.

This clonotype is medium-sized by share. CDR3 nucleotide sequence: TGTGCCAGCAGCTTATCTAAGGGTGGCTACACCTTC. Protein sequence: CASSLSKGGYTF. The chain recombines TRBV11-2 with TRBJ1-2; D is unresolved. V lost 2 bases and J 7 bases, leaving 8 bases between the germline ends. CDR3 length: 12 amino acids. CDR1 and CDR2 (germline): SGHAT, FQNNGV.

Points on this clonotype: A much larger clone sits a single nucleotide away, making a read error possible. The rearrangement uses TRBV20-1 and TRBJ2-7, with 13 bases identical to TRBD2. CDR3 size: 15 residues. The ends lost 6 bases at V and 4 bases at J; junction bases unmatched: 9. CDR1 and CDR2 (germline): DFQATT, SNEGSKA (reference sequence). CDR3 in DNA: TGCAGTGCCATCCCGAGACTAGCGGGAGGTTACGAGCAGTACTTC. Translation: CSAIPRLAGGYEQYF.

As to this clonotype: This may come from a read error, since a much larger clone is one base off. The chain carries TRBV6-2 or TRBV6-3 and TRBJ1-3, with a weak D call TRBD1 (5 bases). The CDR3 contains 16 residues. Germline CDR1 and CDR2: MNHEY and SVGEGT. V was clipped by 0 bases and J by 5 bases, with 14 bases between them. The CDR3 nucleotides are TGTGCCAGCAGTTACTCCCATTGGGGGATACGAAACACCATATATTTT. Protein sequence: CASSYSHWGIRNTIYF.

This clonotype rates as medium-sized. The J gene is TRBJ2-7, the V gene TRBV6-2 or TRBV6-3, with 7 nucleotides matching TRBD2. With 7 bases clipped from V and 3 bases from J, the junction kept 9 bases outside the gene matches. Per germline, CDR1 MNHEY and CDR2 SVGEGT. This CDR3 has 14 amino acids. For the CDR3, the DNA is TGTGCCAGCACCAGATCTAGCGGAAACTACGAGCAGTACTTC. Its protein is CASTRSSGNYEQYF.

This clonotype was seen only a few times. V is TRBV10-3 and J is TRBJ1-6; no clear D. CDR1 and CDR2 (germline): ENHRY, SYGVKD. Trimming pared 0 bases from V and 7 bases from J, leaving 13 bases between. This CDR3 is 16 amino acids long. CDR3 sequence reads: CAISESGGVGNSPLHF. The CDR3 DNA follows: TGTGCCATCAGTGAGTCGGGCGGAGTGGGAAATTCACCCCTCCACTTT.

As for this clonotype: Since a much larger clone is just one base distant, this may be a read error. The CDR3 loop is CASSQEALGYTF. In nucleotides, the CDR3 is TGTGCCAGTAGTCAGGAGGCTCTCGGCTACACCTTC. This chain uses TRBV19 with TRBJ1-2; D remains unclear. Germline CDR1 reads LNHDA; CDR2 reads SQIVND (reference sequence). V was cut by 5 bases and J by 8 bases, with 12 bases left in between. The CDR3 loop spans 12 amino acids.

For this clonotype: A much larger clonotype is one base distant, so this may be a read error. The chain joins TRBV9 to TRBJ2-3; weak D call: TRBD2 (6 bases). The germline CDR1 and CDR2 sequences are SGDLS and YYNGEE. V was trimmed by 4 bases and J by 0 bases, leaving 12 bases between them. CDR3 length: 15 amino acids. Here the CDR3 DNA reads TGTGCCAGCAGCCCCACCGGGACTAGCACAGATACGCAGTATTTT. This sequence encodes CASSPTGTSTDTQYF.

About this clonotype: A much larger clone sits a single nucleotide away, making a read error possible. CDR3 sequence reads: CSARKTGEENTGELFF. CDR3 sequence (DNA): TGCAGTGCTAGAAAAACCGGGGAGGAGAACACCGGGGAGCTGTTTTTT. V usage is TRBV20-1 and J usage is TRBJ2-2, with a possible D match to TRBD2 (6 bases). CDR1 and CDR2 (germline): DFQATT, SNEGSKA (reference sequence). The CDR3 extends over 16 amino acids. Trimming removed 2 bases from V and 1 base from J, with 14 bases in between.

In its sample, this clonotype was seen a few times. The chain joins TRBV20-1 to TRBJ2-1, with 13 bases that match TRBD2. V shed 5 bases and J 1 base; nucleotides not matched to a gene: 8. The germline V gene encodes CDR1 DFQATT and CDR2 SNEGSKA (reference sequence). This CDR3 has 17 amino acids. The CDR3 DNA reads TGCAGTGCTGACGGGACTAGCGGGGCCGAATCCTACAATGAGCAGTTCTTC. The encoded protein is CSADGTSGAESYNEQFF.

The chain carries TRBV9 and TRBJ2-5, with TRBD2 as a possible D gene (6 bases). Germline V gene data show CDR1 as SGDLS and CDR2 as YYNGEE. V was shortened by 0 bases and J by 4 bases, with 13 bases between the two germline ends. CDR3 size: 15 residues. The CDR3 DNA sequence: TGTGCCAGCAGCGTAGGGGGGTCTAGCGTAGAGACCCAGTACTTC. It codes for CASSVGGSSVETQYF.

The CDR3 DNA reads TGCGCCAGCAGCTTGCTACCGGGACAGGATAATTCACCCCTCCACTTT. Translating it yields CASSLLPGQDNSPLHF. The chain couples TRBV5-1 to TRBJ1-6; TRBD1 matches 8 bases. Germline trimming cut 1 base from V and 5 bases from J; bases unmatched to any gene: 5. This CDR3 has 16 amino acids. From germline, CDR1 is SGHRS and CDR2 YFSETQ.

In this sample, this clonotype turned up once. A single base separates this from a much larger clone, so it may be a read error. J is TRBJ2-5 and V is TRBV11-3; TRBD1 agrees at 10 bases. This CDR3 comprises 14 residues. In germline, CDR1 is SGHNT, CDR2 YENEEA. CDR3 sequence: CARSRQGAGETQYF. CDR3 DNA: TGTGCCCGCAGCCGACAGGGGGCAGGGGAGACCCAGTACTTC. The whole variable domain, filled in from reference TRBV11-3 and TRBJ2-5, reads EAGVVQSPRYKIIEKKQPVAFWCNPISGHNTLYWYLQNLGQGPELLIRYENEEAVDDSQLPKDRFSAERLKGVDSTLKIQPAELGDSAVYLCARSRQGAGETQYFGPGTRLLVL.

Note on this clonotype: A read error may be the cause here, since a much bigger clone is one base away. The chain recombines TRBV20-1 with TRBJ2-1; maybe TRBD2 (6 bases). This CDR3 spans 17 amino acids. The germline gives CDR1 DFQATT, CDR2 SNEGSKA (reference sequence). V was clipped by 0 bases and J by 0 bases, with 15 bases between them. CDR3 sequence (DNA): TGCAGTGCTAGAGATCGCAGAGGGAGGAGCTCCTACAATGAGCAGTTCTTC. Protein sequence: CSARDRRGRSSYNEQFF.

This clonotype was seen repeatedly, ten times or more. This chain uses TRBV20-1 with TRBJ2-1; TRBD2 matches 10 bases. Germline trimming cut 5 bases from V and 8 bases from J; bases unmatched to any gene: 9. The CDR3 is 14 amino acids. Germline V lookup: CDR1 DFQATT, CDR2 SNEGSKA (reference sequence). CDR3 region: CSAESGRVEYEQFF. DNA of the CDR3: TGCAGTGCTGAAAGCGGGAGGGTTGAGTATGAGCAGTTCTTC.

CDR3 sequence: CASIWTVTEAFF. In DNA form, the CDR3 reads TGTGCCAGCATCTGGACGGTCACTGAAGCTTTCTTT. The chain uses TRBV11-2 and TRBJ1-1; no reliable D call. The CDR3 has 12 residues. The germline V gene has CDR1 SGHAT and CDR2 FQNNGV. The V end lost 7 bases, the J end lost 4 bases, and 10 bases lay between the germline ends. Supplemented by reference TRBV11-2 and TRBJ1-1, the full variable domain reads EAGVAQSPRYKIIEKRQSVAFWCNPISGHATLYWYQQILGQGPKLLIQFQNNGVVDDSQLPKDRFSAERLKGVDSTLKIQPAKLEDSAVYLCASIWTVTEAFFGQGTRLTVV.

About this clonotype: The final CDR3 position lacks the conserved phenylalanine or tryptophan, pointing to a likely read error. The gene calls are TRBV6-9 and TRBJ2-7; possibly TRBD2 for D (5 bases). The V gene's germline CDR1 is MNHGY and CDR2 SVAAGI. This CDR3 region has 13 residues. Trimming left V 4 bases short and J 6 bases short, with 13 bases between. This chain's CDR3 is CASSWPGSSEQYL. As DNA, the CDR3 is TGTGCCAGCAGTTGGCCGGGGTCTAGCGAGCAGTACCTC.